The clone carrying this TCR beta chain was observed a few times. The antigen remains unidentified. The length of the CDR3 is 15 residues. Germline CDR1 is SQVTM and CDR2 is ANQGSEA. Trimming pared 4 bases from V and 5 bases from J, leaving 19 bases between. The sample originates from a study of cytomegalovirus exposure and HLA in healthy donors. PCR was performed using 60 Vbeta and 13 Jbeta primers. Clones were sequenced by immunoSEQ multiplex PCR, and TCRdb holds only the in-frame ones, with some missing. The repertoire consists of 150,000 to 180,000 clones, with roughly three quarters occurring once and the leading ten covering roughly 8%. Whole-study results and caveats: Being productive about 90% or about 30% of the time was typical of most TCR beta V segments in an earlier analysis. The study dropped some indistinguishable V segments, TRBV6-2 and TRBV6-3 among them. Through in vitro validation, three CMV-associated chains were shown to be specific for CMV antigens.

The TCR comes from a man in his thirties or forties in good health and CMV-seropositive. This rearrangement joins TRBV29-1 to TRBJ2-3; weak D call: TRBD2 (7 bases). The sequenced sample was PBMCs. The CDR3 nucleotides are TGCAGCGTTGGGGCAATAGGGGGGGCTCAAGATACGCAGTATTTT. This gives the protein CSVGAIGGAQDTQYF.